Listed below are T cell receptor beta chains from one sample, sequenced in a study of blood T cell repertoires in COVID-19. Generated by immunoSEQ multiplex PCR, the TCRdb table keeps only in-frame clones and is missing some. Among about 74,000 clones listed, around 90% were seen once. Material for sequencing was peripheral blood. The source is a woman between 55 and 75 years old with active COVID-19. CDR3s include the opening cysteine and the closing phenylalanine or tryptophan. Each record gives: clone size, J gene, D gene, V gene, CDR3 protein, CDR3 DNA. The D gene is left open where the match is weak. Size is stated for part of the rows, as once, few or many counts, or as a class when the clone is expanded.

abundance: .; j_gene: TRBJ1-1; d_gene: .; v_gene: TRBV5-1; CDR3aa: CASVNTGRTEAFF; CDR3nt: TGCGCCAGCGTTAATACAGGGCGAACTGAAGCTTTCTTT
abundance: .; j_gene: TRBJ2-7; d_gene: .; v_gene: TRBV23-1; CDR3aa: CASSQWGGTSHEQYF; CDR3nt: TGCGCCAGCAGTCAATGGGGGGGGACATCCCACGAGCAGTACTTC
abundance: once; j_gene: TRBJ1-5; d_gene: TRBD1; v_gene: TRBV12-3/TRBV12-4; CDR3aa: CASRQTGSQPQHF; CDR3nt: TGTGCCAGCAGACAGACAGGGAGTCAGCCCCAGCATTTT
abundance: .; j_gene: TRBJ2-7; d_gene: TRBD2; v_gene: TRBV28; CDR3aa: CASLGLADEQYF; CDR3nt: TGTGCCAGCCTGGGACTAGCCGACGAGCAGTACTTC
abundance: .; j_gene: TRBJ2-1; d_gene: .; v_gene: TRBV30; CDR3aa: CALIGDKETPFF; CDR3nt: TGTGCCTTAATCGGCGACAAGGAAACCCCGTTCTTC
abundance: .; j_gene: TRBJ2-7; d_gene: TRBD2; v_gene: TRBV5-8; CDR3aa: CASGSRLAGWEQYF; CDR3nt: TGTGCCAGCGGATCCCGACTAGCGGGGTGGGAGCAGTACTTC
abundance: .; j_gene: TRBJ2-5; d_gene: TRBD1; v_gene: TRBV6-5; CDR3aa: CASRGTAQETQYF; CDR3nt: TGTGCCAGCAGGGGGACAGCTCAAGAGACCCAGTACTTC
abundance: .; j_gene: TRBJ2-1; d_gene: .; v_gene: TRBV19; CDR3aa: CALGTSYNEQFF; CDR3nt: TGTGCCTTGGGGACTTCCTACAATGAGCAGTTCTTC
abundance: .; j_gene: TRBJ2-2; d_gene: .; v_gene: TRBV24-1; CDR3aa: CATSVTGELFF; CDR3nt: TGTGCCACCAGTGTAACCGGGGAGCTGTTTTTT
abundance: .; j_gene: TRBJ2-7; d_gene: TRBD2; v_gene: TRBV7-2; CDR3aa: CASSLSAGFSGTSFEQYF; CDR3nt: TGTGCCAGCAGCTTATCGGCGGGGTTTAGCGGGACGAGTTTCGAGCAGTACTTC
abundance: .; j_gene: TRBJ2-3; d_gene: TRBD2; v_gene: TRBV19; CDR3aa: CASSLGTSGPDTQYF; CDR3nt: TGTGCCAGTAGTTTGGGGACTAGCGGGCCAGATACGCAGTATTTT
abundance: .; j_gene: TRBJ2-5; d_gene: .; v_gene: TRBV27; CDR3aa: CASSPGGDSQETQYF; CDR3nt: TGTGCCAGCAGCCCGGGAGGGGACAGTCAAGAGACCCAGTACTTC
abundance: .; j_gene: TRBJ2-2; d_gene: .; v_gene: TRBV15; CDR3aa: CATSRDRDYTGELFF; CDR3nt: TGTGCCACCAGCAGAGATCGGGATTACACCGGGGAGCTGTTTTTT
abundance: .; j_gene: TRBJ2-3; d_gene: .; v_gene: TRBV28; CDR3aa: CASSSDRSMADTQYF; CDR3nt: TGTGCCAGCAGTTCCGACAGGTCGATGGCAGATACGCAGTATTTT
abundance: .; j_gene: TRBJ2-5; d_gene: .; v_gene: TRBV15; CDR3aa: CATSVQGGGKETQYF; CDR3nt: TGTGCCACCAGCGTCCAGGGCGGAGGGAAAGAGACCCAGTACTTC
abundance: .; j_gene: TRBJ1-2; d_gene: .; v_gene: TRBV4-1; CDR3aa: CASSQAERGNYGYTF; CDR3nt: TGCGCCAGCAGCCAGGCAGAGAGAGGGAACTATGGCTACACCTTC
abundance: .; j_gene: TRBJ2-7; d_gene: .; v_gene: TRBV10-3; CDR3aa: CAISEPLPALGVYEQYF; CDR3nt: TGTGCCATCAGTGAGCCTCTACCGGCCCTAGGGGTCTACGAGCAGTACTTC
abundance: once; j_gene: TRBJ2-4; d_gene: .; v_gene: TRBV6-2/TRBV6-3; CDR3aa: CASSWARARDIQYF; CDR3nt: TGTGCCAGCAGTTGGGCGAGGGCCCGGGACATTCAGTACTTC
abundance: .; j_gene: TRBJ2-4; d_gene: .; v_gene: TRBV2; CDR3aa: CASSQTGTRENIQYF; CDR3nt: TGTGCCAGCAGTCAAACAGGGACCCGCGAAAACATTCAGTACTTC
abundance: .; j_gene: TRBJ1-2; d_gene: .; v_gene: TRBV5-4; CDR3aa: CASSLAGVNYGYTF; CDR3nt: TGTGCCAGCAGCCTGGCGGGGGTTAACTATGGCTACACCTTC
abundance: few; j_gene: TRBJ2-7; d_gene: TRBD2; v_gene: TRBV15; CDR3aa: CATSSRLAGVYEQYF; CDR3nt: TGTGCCACCAGCAGCCGACTAGCGGGAGTCTACGAGCAGTACTTC
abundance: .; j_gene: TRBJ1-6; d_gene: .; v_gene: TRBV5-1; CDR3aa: CASSLGHSPLHF; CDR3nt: TGCGCCAGCAGCTTGGGGCATTCACCCCTCCACTTT
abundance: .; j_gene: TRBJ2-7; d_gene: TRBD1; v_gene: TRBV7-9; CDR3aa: CASSSSTGAYEQYF; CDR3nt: TGTGCCAGCAGCTCCTCGACAGGGGCCTACGAGCAGTACTTC
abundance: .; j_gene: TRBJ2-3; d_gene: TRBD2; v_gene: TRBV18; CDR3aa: CASSPPGSGSTDTQYF; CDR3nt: TGTGCCAGCTCACCACCAGGTAGCGGGAGCACAGATACGCAGTATTTT
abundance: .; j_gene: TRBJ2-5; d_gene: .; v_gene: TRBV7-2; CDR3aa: CASSLGQRTRWRETQYF; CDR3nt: TGTGCCAGCAGCTTAGGGCAGAGGACAAGATGGAGAGAGACCCAGTACTTC
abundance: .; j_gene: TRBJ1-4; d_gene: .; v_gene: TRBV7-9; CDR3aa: CASTLTGTGDEKLFF; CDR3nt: TGTGCCTCCACATTAACCGGGACTGGTGATGAAAAACTGTTTTTT
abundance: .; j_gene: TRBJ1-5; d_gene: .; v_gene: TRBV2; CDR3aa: CASKKGVDQPQHF; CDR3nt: TGTGCCAGCAAGAAGGGGGTCGATCAGCCCCAGCATTTT
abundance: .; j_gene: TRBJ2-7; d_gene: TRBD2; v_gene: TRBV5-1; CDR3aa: CASSLGTSSSYEQYF; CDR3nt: TGCGCCAGCAGCTTGGGGACTAGCTCCTCCTACGAGCAGTACTTC
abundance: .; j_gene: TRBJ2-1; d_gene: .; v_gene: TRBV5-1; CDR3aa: CASSPGLPNNEQFF; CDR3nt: TGCGCCAGCAGCCCAGGGTTACCTAACAATGAGCAGTTCTTC
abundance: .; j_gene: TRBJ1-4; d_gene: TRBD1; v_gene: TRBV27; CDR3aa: CASSFRQGWANEKLFF; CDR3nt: TGTGCCAGCAGTTTCCGACAGGGTTGGGCTAATGAAAAACTGTTTTTT
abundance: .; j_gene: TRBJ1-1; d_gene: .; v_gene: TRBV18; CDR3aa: CASSSRGGEGTEAFF; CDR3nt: TGTGCCAGCTCATCTCGGGGGGGAGAGGGCACTGAAGCTTTCTTT
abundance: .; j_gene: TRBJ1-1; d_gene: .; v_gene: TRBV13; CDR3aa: CASSLMVIVGEGNTEAFF; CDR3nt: TGTGCCAGCAGCTTGATGGTAATAGTTGGGGAGGGGAACACTGAAGCTTTCTTT
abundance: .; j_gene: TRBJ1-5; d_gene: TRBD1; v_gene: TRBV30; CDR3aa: CASGTGGAGQPQHF; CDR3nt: TGTGCCTCCGGGACAGGGGGCGCGGGGCAGCCCCAGCATTTT
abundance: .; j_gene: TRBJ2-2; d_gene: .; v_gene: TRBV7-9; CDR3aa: CASSLGSETGELFF; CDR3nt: TGTGCCAGCAGCTTAGGATCGGAGACCGGGGAGCTGTTTTTT
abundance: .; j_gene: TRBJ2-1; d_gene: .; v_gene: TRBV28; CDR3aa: CASSSDRSSYNEQFF; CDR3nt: TGTGCCAGCAGTTCCGACCGGAGCTCCTACAATGAGCAGTTCTTC